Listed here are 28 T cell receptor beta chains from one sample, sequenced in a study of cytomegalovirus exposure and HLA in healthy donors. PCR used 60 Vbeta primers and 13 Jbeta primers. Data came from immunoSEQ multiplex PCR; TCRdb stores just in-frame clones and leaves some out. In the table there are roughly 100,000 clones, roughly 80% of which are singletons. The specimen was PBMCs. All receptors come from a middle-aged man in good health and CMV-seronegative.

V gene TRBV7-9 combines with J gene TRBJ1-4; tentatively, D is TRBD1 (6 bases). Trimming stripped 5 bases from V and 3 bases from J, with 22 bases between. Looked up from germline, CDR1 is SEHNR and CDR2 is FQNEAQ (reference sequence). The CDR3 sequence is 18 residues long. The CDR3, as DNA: TGTGCCAGCAGCCCAAACGCCGGCCGGGGGGCTGCTAATGAAAAACTGTTTTTT. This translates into CASSPNAGRGAANEKLFF.

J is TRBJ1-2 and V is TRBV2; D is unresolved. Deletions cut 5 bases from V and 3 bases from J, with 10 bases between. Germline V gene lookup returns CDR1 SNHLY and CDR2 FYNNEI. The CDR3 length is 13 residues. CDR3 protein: CASSINGYYGYTF. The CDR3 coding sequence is TGTGCCAGCAGTATAAACGGGTACTATGGCTACACCTTC.

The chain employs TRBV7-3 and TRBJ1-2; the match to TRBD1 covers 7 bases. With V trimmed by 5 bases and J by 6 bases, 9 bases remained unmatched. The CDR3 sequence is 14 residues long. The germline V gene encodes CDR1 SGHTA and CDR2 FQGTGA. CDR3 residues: CASSESGTVNGYTF. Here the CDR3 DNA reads TGTGCCAGCAGCGAATCCGGGACAGTTAATGGCTACACCTTC.

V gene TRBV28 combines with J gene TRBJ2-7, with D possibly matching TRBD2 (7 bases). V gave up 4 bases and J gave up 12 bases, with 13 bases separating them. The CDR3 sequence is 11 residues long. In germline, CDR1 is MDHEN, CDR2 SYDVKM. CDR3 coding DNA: TGTGCCAGCAGTTACAGGGAGGGACGGTACTTC. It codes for CASSYREGRYF. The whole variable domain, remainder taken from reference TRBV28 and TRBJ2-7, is DVKVTQSSRYLVKRTGEKVFLECVQDMDHENMFWYRQDPGLGLRLIYFSYDVKMKEKGDIPEGYSVSREKKERFSLILESASTNQTSMYLCASSYREGRYFGPGTRLTVT.

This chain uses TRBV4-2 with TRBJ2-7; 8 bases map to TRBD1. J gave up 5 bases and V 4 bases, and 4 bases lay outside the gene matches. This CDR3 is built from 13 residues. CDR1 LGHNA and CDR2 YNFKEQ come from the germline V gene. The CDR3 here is CASSPHRGNEQYF. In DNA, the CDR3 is TGTGCCAGCAGCCCACACAGGGGGAACGAGCAGTACTTC.

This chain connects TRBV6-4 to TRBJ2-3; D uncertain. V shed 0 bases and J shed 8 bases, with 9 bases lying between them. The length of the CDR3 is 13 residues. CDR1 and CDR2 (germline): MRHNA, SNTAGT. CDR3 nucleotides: TGTGCCAGCAGTGACTCCCTCACTGGTACGCAGTATTTT. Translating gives CASSDSLTGTQYF.

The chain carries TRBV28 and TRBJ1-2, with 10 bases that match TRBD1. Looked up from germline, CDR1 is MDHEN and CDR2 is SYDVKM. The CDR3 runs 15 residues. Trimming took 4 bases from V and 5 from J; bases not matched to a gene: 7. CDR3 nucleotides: TGTGCCAGCAGTTCGGACAGGGGGGGTGCTTATGGCTACACCTTC. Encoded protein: CASSSDRGGAYGYTF.

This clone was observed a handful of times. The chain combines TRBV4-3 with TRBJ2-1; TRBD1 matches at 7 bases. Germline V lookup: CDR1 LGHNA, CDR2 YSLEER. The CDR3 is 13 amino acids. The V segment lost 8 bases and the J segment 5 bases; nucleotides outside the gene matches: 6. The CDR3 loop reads CASAGTADNEQFF. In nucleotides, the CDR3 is TGCGCCAGCGCCGGGACAGCCGACAATGAGCAGTTCTTC.

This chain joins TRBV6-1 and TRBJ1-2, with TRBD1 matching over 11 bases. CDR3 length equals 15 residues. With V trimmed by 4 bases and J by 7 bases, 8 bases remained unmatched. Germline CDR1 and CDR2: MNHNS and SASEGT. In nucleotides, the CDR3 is TGTGCCAGCAGTGTTACGGACAGGGGGCTCGGTGGCTACACCTTC. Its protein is CASSVTDRGLGGYTF.

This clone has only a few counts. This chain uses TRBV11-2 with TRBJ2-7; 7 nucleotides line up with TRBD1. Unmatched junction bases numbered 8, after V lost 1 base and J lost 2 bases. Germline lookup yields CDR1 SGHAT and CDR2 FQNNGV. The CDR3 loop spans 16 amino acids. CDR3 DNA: TGTGCCAGCAGCTTAGGGTTCTCCGGGACAGCCTACGAGCAGTACTTC. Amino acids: CASSLGFSGTAYEQYF.

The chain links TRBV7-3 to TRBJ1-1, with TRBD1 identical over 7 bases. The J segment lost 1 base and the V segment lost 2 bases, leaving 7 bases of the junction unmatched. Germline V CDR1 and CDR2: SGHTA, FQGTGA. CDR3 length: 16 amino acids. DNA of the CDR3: TGTGCCAGCAGCTTAGGCGACAGGGTGACGAACACTGAAGCTTTCTTT. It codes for CASSLGDRVTNTEAFF.

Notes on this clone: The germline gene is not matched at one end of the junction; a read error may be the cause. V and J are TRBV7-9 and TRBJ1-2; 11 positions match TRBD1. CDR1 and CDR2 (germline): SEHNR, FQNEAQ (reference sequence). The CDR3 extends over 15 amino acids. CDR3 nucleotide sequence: TGTTCCAGCAGCCCGCGGACAGGGGGCGGATATGGCTACACCTTC. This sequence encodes CSSSPRTGGGYGYTF. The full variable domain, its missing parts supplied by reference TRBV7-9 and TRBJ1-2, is DTGVSQNPRHKITKRGQNVTFRCDPISEHNRLYWYRQTLGQGPEFLTYFQNEAQLEKSRLLSDRFSAERPKGSFSTLEIQRTEQGDSAMYLCSSSPRTGGGYGYTFGSGTRLTVV.

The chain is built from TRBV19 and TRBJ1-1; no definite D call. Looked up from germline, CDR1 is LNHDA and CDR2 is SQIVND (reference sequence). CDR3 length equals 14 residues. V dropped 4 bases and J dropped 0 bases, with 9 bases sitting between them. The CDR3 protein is CASSNPGLNTEAFF. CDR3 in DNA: TGTGCCAGTAGTAACCCGGGATTGAACACTGAAGCTTTCTTT.

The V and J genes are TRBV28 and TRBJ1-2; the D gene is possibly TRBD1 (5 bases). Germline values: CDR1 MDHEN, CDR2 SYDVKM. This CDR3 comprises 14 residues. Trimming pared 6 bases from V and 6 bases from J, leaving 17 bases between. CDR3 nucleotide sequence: TGTGCCAGCAGCCCGCCCGGGCAGGGCCATGGCTACACCTTC. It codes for CASSPPGQGHGYTF.

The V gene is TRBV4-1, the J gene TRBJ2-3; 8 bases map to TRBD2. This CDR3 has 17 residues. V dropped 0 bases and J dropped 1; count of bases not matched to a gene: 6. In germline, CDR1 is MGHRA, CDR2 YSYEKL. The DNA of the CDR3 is TGCGCCAGCAGCCAAGATCCGGGGGGGGCTCGCACAGATACGCAGTATTTT. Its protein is CASSQDPGGARTDTQYF.

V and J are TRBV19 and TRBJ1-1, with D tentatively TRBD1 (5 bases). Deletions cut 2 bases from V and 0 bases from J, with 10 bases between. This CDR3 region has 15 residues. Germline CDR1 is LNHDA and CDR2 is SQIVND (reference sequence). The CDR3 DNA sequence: TGTGCCAGTAGTATACGACAGTCTCTGAACACTGAAGCTTTCTTT. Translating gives CASSIRQSLNTEAFF.

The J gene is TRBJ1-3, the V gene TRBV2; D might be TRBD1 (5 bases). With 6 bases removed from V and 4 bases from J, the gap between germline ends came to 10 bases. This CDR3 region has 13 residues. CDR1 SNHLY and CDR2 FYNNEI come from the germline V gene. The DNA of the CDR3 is TGTGCCAGCAGCTGGACAACCGGAAACACCATATATTTT. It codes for CASSWTTGNTIYF.

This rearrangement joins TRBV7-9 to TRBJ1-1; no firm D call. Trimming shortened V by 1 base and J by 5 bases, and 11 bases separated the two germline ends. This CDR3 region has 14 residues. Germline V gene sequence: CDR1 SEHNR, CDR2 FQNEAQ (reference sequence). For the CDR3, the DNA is TGTGCCAGCAGCTTAGGGCGCGGGAGGACTGAAGCTTTCTTT. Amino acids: CASSLGRGRTEAFF.

The CDR3 nucleotides read TGTGCCAGCAGCTTAGATCGGGGGGGCAGGGGGAACACTGAAGCTTTCTTT. Protein sequence: CASSLDRGGRGNTEAFF. J is TRBJ1-1 and V is TRBV11-2, with D possibly matching TRBD1 (6 bases). Germline CDR1 and CDR2: SGHAT and FQNNGV. The CDR3 loop spans 17 amino acids. Trimming shortened V by 0 bases and J by 1 base, and 15 bases separated the two germline ends. Full variable domain (rest looked up from reference TRBV11-2 and TRBJ1-1): EAGVAQSPRYKIIEKRQSVAFWCNPISGHATLYWYQQILGQGPKLLIQFQNNGVVDDSQLPKDRFSAERLKGVDSTLKIQPAKLEDSAVYLCASSLDRGGRGNTEAFFGQGTRLTVV.

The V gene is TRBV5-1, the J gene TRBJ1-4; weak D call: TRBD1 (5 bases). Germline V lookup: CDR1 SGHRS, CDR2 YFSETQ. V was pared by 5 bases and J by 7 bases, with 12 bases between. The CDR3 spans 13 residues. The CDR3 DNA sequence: TGCGCCAGCAGAGAGGGGCGGGGTGAAAAACTGTTTTTT. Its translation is CASREGRGEKLFF.

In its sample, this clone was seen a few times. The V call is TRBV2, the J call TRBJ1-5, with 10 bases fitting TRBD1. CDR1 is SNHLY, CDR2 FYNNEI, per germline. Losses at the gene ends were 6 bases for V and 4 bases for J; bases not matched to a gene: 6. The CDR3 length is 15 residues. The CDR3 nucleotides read TGTGCCAGCAGCGCTACGGACAGGGGGAATCAGCCCCAGCATTTT. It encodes CASSATDRGNQPQHF. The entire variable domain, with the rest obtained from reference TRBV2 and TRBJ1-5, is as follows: EPEVTQTPSHQVTQMGQEVILRCVPISNHLYFYWYRQILGQKVEFLVSFYNNEISEKSEIFDDQFSVERPDGSNFTLKIRSTKLEDSAMYFCASSATDRGNQPQHFGDGTRLSIL.

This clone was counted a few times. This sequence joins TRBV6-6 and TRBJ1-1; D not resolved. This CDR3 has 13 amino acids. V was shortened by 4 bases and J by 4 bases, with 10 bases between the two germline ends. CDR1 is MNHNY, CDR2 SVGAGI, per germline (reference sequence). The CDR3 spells CASSLEPITEAFF. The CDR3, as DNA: TGTGCCAGCAGTTTAGAACCGATCACTGAAGCTTTCTTT.

CDR3 DNA: TGTGCCAGCAGCTCTTGGAGCGGGGGGGCCGCTAATTCCTACAATGAGCAGTTCTTC. Protein sequence: CASSSWSGGAANSYNEQFF. The rearrangement links TRBV5-6 to TRBJ2-1; 10 nucleotides match TRBD2. V shed 3 bases, J shed 1 base, and the junction held 13 bases outside the gene matches. This CDR3 comprises 19 residues. Per the germline V gene, CDR1 is SGHDT and CDR2 is YYEEEE.

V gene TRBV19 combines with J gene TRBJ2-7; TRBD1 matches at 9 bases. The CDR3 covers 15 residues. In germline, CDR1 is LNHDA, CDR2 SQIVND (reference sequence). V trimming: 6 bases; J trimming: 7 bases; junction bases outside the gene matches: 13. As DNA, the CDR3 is TGTGCCAGTAGAGACCGGGACAGGGCGCCGAGGGAGCAGTACTTC. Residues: CASRDRDRAPREQYF.

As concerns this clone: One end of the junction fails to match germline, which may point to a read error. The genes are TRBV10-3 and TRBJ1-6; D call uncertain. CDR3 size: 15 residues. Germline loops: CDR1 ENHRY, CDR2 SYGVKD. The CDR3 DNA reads TGTGCCATCAGTGAAGGGAGCGAGGTCAATTCTCCCCTCCACTTT. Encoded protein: CAISEGSEVNSPLHF.

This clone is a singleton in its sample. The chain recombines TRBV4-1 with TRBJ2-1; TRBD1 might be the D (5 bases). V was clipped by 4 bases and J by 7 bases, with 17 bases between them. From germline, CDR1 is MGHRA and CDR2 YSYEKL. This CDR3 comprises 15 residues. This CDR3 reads CASSPHPMSGNEQFF. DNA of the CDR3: TGCGCCAGCAGCCCCCATCCGATGTCAGGGAATGAGCAGTTCTTC.

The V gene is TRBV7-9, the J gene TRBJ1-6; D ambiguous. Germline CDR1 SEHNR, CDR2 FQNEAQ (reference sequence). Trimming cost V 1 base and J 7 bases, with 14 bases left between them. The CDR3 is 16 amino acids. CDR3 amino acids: CASSLDGSGSNSPLHF. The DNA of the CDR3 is TGTGCCAGCAGCTTAGACGGTTCGGGGTCGAATTCACCCCTCCACTTT.

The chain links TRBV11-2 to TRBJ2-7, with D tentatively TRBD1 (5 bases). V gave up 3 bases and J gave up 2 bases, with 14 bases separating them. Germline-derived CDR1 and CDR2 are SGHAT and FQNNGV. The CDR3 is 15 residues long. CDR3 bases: TGTGCCAGCAGCTTTTCCCAGGGAACAACCTACGAGCAGTACTTC. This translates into CASSFSQGTTYEQYF.